The 4 T cell receptor beta chains below all came from one sample that was sequenced in a study of blood T cell repertoires in COVID-19. Clones were read by immunoSEQ multiplex PCR, and TCRdb kept only the in-frame ones, dropping some. The profile shows about 53,000 clones, 80% to 85% of them singletons. The sample taken for sequencing was peripheral blood. Receptor source: a woman aged 80 or older with COVID-19, enrolled during active disease.

The chain is built from TRBV6-6 and TRBJ1-6; 7 bases are a match to TRBD1. Germline CDR1 reads MNHNY; CDR2 reads SVGAGI (reference sequence). Trimming removed 10 bases from V and 7 bases from J; junction bases left unmatched: 7. The length of the CDR3 is 13 residues. The CDR3 nucleotides are TGTGCCACCCTTCAGGGACAGAATTCACCCCTCCACTTT. Protein: CATLQGQNSPLHF.

The J gene is TRBJ1-2, the V gene TRBV5-1; no reliable D call. The CDR3 has 14 amino acids. Germline V lookup: CDR1 SGHRS, CDR2 YFSETQ. The V gene lost 4 bases and the J gene lost 0 bases, with 10 bases spanning the gap. This chain's CDR3 is CASSGGGANYGYTF. The CDR3 nucleotides read TGCGCCAGCAGCGGAGGTGGTGCTAACTATGGCTACACCTTC.

Only a few counts were recorded for this clone. The rearrangement uses TRBV27 and TRBJ1-6; 8 bases fit TRBD1. J lost 9 bases, V lost 2 bases, and 6 bases had no gene match. CDR3 size: 15 residues. The V gene's germline CDR1 is MNHEY and CDR2 SMNVEV (reference sequence). The CDR3 spells CASSLLQGGGSPLHF. The CDR3, as DNA: TGTGCCAGCAGTTTACTACAGGGGGGAGGTTCACCCCTCCACTTT.

This chain uses TRBV19 with TRBJ2-5; D is unclear. Germline V gene sequence: CDR1 LNHDA, CDR2 SQIVND (reference sequence). CDR3 length equals 13 residues. V shed 6 bases and J shed 2 bases, with 10 bases lying between them. The DNA of the CDR3 is TGTGCCAGTAGGAGACTGCCACAAGAGACCCAGTACTTC. Translating it yields CASRRLPQETQYF.